These 11 T cell receptor beta chains were all obtained from the same sample, sequenced in a study of PD-1 blockade in classical Hodgkin lymphoma. Relapse after autologous stem cell transplantation occurred in every patient, and brentuximab vedotin exposure varied. Negative magnetic selection isolated CD4+ T cells from thawed PBMCs. Generated by immunoSEQ multiplex PCR, the TCRdb table keeps only in-frame clones and is missing some. The sample has 6,000 to 9,500 clones, over 60% seen once. This specimen was CD4+ T cells from blood, taken at baseline. Source of these receptors: a human donor with classical Hodgkin lymphoma.

The chain employs TRBV28 and TRBJ1-1; D is unclear. Trimming took off 2 bases at V and 8 bases at J, with 12 bases between the two ends. The CDR3 spans 13 residues. Germline values: CDR1 MDHEN, CDR2 SYDVKM. The DNA of the CDR3 is TGTGCCAGCAGTTTAGGGAATACATTAGAAGCTTTCTTT. The encoded protein is CASSLGNTLEAFF.

Written as DNA, the CDR3 is TGTGCAAGTCGCTCCCCCTCAGAGCAGTACTTC. It codes for CASRSPSEQYF. This chain uses TRBV12-2 with TRBJ2-7. TRBV12-2 corresponds to a pseudogene. This CDR3 contains 11 residues.

This chain links TRBV2 with TRBJ1-5; D remains ambiguous. Trimming took off 4 bases at V and 4 bases at J, with 8 bases between the two ends. Germline values: CDR1 SNHLY, CDR2 FYNNEI. The CDR3 is made up of 13 amino acids. Written as DNA, the CDR3 is TGTGCCAGCAGTGCAGGCTGGAATCAGCCCCAGCATTTT. This sequence encodes CASSAGWNQPQHF.

This sequence joins TRBV7-2 and TRBJ2-7; tentatively, D is TRBD2 (5 bases). CDR1 and CDR2 from the germline V gene are SGHTA and FQGNSA. The CDR3 is 16 amino acids. Trimming removed 5 bases at V and 2 bases at J, with 19 bases between. CDR3 in amino acids: CASSPPTGIRTYEQYF. CDR3 sequence (DNA): TGTGCCAGCAGCCCTCCTACGGGAATTCGAACCTACGAGCAGTACTTC.

This clone has just one count. This chain joins TRBV7-2 and TRBJ2-1, with 7 bases identical to TRBD2. This CDR3 is built from 15 residues. Germline assignment: CDR1 SGHTA and CDR2 FQGNSA. Germline trimming cut 3 bases from V and 8 bases from J; bases unmatched to any gene: 10. CDR3 region: CASSLDRGSSYEQFF. The CDR3 DNA follows: TGTGCCAGCAGCTTGGACCGCGGGAGTAGCTATGAGCAGTTCTTC.

The V call is TRBV5-1, the J call TRBJ2-5; the match to TRBD2 covers 12 bases. In germline, CDR1 is SGHRS, CDR2 YFSETQ. Germline trimming cut 2 bases from V and 5 bases from J; bases unmatched to any gene: 7. The length of the CDR3 is 16 residues. CDR3 sequence reads: CASSFGLAGPVETQYF. Written as DNA, the CDR3 is TGCGCCAGCAGCTTCGGACTAGCGGGACCAGTTGAGACCCAGTACTTC.

The chain couples TRBV18 to TRBJ1-1, with D tentatively TRBD1 (5 bases). The germline V and J ends were trimmed by 3 bases and 8 bases, with 10 bases remaining between them. From germline, CDR1 is KGHSH and CDR2 LQKENI. CDR3 length equals 12 residues. The CDR3 DNA reads TGTGCCAGCTCACCTGGACGGACAGAAGCTTTCTTT. As protein: CASSPGRTEAFF.

The chain recombines TRBV19 with TRBJ1-5; D gene ambiguous. The CDR3 has 15 residues. Germline V gene sequence: CDR1 LNHDA, CDR2 SQIVND (reference sequence). V lost 6 bases to trimming and J lost 1 base, with 13 bases between them. Written as DNA, the CDR3 is TGTGCCAGTAGATGGGAGGGTTTGAGCAATCAGCCCCAGCATTTT. Amino acids: CASRWEGLSNQPQHF. Supplemented by reference TRBV19 and TRBJ1-5, the full variable domain reads DGGITQSPKYLFRKEGQNVTLSCEQNLNHDAMYWYRQDPGQGLRLIYYSQIVNDFQKGDIAEGYSVSREKKESFPLTVTSAQKNPTAFYLCASRWEGLSNQPQHFGDGTRLSIL.

The rearrangement uses TRBV7-9 and TRBJ1-1; 9 nucleotides agree with TRBD1. CDR1 is SEHNR and CDR2 is FQNEAQ in the germline V gene (reference sequence). Trimming took 5 bases from V and 0 from J; bases not matched to a gene: 4. The CDR3 has 15 amino acids. The CDR3 region is CASSPQGALNTEAFF. CDR3 bases: TGTGCCAGCAGCCCACAGGGGGCCCTGAACACTGAAGCTTTCTTT.

The chain uses TRBV6-4 and TRBJ1-6, with a weak D call TRBD1 (6 bases). This CDR3 spans 16 amino acids. The germline CDR1 and CDR2 sequences are MRHNA and SNTAGT. V lost 7 bases, J lost 10 bases, and 23 bases lay in between. CDR3 nucleotides: TGTGCCAGCACCTTGACGTCGTCAGGGGATGTATCACCCCTCCACTTT. Amino acid sequence: CASTLTSSGDVSPLHF.

CDR3 bases: TGTGCCAGCAGCTTAGCTTCGACGCAAACCTACGAGCAGTACTTC. It codes for CASSLASTQTYEQYF. The V gene is TRBV7-2, the J gene TRBJ2-7; D ambiguous. Germline-derived CDR1 and CDR2 are SGHTA and FQGNSA. The CDR3 has 15 residues. V gave up 0 bases and J gave up 2 bases, with 11 bases separating them.